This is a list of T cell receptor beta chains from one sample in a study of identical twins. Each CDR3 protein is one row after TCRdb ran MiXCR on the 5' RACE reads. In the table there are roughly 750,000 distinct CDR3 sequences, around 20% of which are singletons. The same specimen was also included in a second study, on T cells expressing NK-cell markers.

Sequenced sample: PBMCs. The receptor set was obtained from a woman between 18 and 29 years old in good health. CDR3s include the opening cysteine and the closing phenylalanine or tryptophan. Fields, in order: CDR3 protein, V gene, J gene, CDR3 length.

cdr3_aa: CASSSQIGRWTGELFF
v_call: TRBV7-2
j_call: TRBJ2-2
cdr3_length: 16

cdr3_aa: CASSPGGLGLGDIQYF
v_call: TRBV5-6
j_call: TRBJ2-4
cdr3_length: 16

cdr3_aa: CASTADRVGNQPQHF
v_call: TRBV2
j_call: TRBJ1-5
cdr3_length: 15

cdr3_aa: CASSLGGVDNEQFF
v_call: TRBV5-1
j_call: TRBJ2-1
cdr3_length: 14

cdr3_aa: CGAVKMNTEAFF
v_call: TRBV29-1
j_call: TRBJ1-1
cdr3_length: 12

cdr3_aa: CASSYGRIAGGLNEQFF
v_call: TRBV6-2/TRBV6-3
j_call: TRBJ2-1
cdr3_length: 17

cdr3_aa: CASSSLSDYEQYF
v_call: TRBV7-2
j_call: TRBJ2-7
cdr3_length: 13

cdr3_aa: CSVEFFVRGDGYTF
v_call: TRBV29-1
j_call: TRBJ1-2
cdr3_length: 14

cdr3_aa: CSAPTTWTTEDNEQFF
v_call: TRBV20-1
j_call: TRBJ2-1
cdr3_length: 16

cdr3_aa: CASSSEGWKTQYF
v_call: TRBV6-5
j_call: TRBJ2-5
cdr3_length: 13

cdr3_aa: CASSLSQGVENTEAFF
v_call: TRBV7-9
j_call: TRBJ1-1
cdr3_length: 16

cdr3_aa: CASSLWTGSYEQYF
v_call: TRBV7-2
j_call: TRBJ2-7
cdr3_length: 14